The TCR beta chain under discussion was sequenced for a study of Tregs in tolerant kidney transplant recipients. Background on the study: Recipients received nonmyeloablative bone marrow transplants from related graft donors, with transient mixed chimerism. Study outcomes and limitations: Nucleotide sequences could not be compared across some patients' samples due to primer changes.

The table came from immunoSEQ multiplex PCR; TCRdb's copy has only in-frame clones and leaves some out. The profile shows nearly 95,000 clones, 93% of them singletons. This CDR3 has 17 residues. Germline CDR1 SGHDT, CDR2 YYEEEE. Germline trimming cut 3 bases from V and 1 base from J; bases unmatched to any gene: 10. In its sample, this clone was seen once. The antigen remains unidentified. This receptor was obtained from a human donor who received a combined kidney and bone marrow transplant. The gene calls are TRBV5-6 and TRBJ1-1, with TRBD1 matching over 9 bases. The source was CD4+ T cells from blood, collected before the transplant. This CDR3 reads CASSSLRTGVGNTEAFF. DNA of the CDR3: TGTGCCAGCAGCTCTTTAAGGACAGGGGTCGGGAACACTGAAGCTTTCTTT.